This paragraph covers one T cell receptor (beta chain) sequence. Its antigen remains unknown. These data are taken from a study of post-analysis software for immune sequencing data. Study context: Included courses were relapsing-remitting and secondary progressive multiple sclerosis; progressive-relapsing multiple sclerosis was also included. Overall study findings and caveats: Normalized Chao1 diversity was significantly reduced in patients versus controls. Five or six TRBV segments, TRBV5-6, TRBV5-1 and TRBV20-1 among them, were found more frequent in patients than controls.

Trimming removed 3 bases at V and 8 bases at J, with 10 bases between. There are 11 residues in the CDR3. Germline CDR1 SQVTM, CDR2 ANQGSEA. Presence of unique molecular identifiers characterized the TCR beta cDNA libraries. Via MiXCR, TCRdb re-called the PCR reads, giving one row per CDR3 protein. This sample carries 150,000 to 200,000 distinct CDR3 sequences, 30% of them seen once, and the ten largest clones take about 1.6%. The rearrangement links TRBV29-1 to TRBJ1-1; D call uncertain. Sequencing was performed on blood. The receptor comes from a girl aged 5 to 17 with multiple sclerosis. As DNA, the CDR3 is TGCAGCGTTGATCTTCAGCCCGAAGCTTTCTTT. Translated, it gives CSVDLQPEAFF.